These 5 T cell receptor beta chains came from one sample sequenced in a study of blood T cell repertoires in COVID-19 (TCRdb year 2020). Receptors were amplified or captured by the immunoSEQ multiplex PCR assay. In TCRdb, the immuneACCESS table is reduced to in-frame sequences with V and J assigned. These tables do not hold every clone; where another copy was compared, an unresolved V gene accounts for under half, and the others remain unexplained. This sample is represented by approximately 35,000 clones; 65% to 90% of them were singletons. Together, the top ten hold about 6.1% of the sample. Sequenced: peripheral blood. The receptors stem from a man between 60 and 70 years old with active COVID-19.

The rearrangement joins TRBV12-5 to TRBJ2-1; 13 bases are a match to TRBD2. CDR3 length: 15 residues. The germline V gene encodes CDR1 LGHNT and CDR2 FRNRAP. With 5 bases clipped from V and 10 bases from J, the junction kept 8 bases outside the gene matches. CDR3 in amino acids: CASGDGLAGEWEQFF. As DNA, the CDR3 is TGTGCTAGTGGTGATGGACTAGCGGGAGAGTGGGAGCAGTTCTTC.

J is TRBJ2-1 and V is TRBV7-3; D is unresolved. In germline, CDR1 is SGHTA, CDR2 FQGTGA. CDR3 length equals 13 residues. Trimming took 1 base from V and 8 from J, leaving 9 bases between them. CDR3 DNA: TGTGCCAGCAGCTTAAGACTCTTCGATGAGCAGTTCTTC. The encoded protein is CASSLRLFDEQFF.

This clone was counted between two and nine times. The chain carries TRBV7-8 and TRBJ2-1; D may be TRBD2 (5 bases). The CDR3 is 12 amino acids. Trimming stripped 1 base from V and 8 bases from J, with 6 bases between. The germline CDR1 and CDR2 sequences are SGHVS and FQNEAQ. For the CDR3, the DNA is TGTGCCAGCAGCTTAGGGCGGGATGAGCAGTTCTTC. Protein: CASSLGRDEQFF.

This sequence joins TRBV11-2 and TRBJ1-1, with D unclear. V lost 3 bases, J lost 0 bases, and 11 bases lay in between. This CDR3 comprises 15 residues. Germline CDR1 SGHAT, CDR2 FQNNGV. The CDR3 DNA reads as TGTGCCAGCAGCTTTACAGAGGGCATGAACACTGAAGCTTTCTTT. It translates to CASSFTEGMNTEAFF.

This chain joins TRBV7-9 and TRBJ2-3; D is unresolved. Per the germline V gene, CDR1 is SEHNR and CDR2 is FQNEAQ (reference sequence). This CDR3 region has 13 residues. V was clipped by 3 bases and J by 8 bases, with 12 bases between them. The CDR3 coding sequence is TGTGCCAGCAGCTTTCCCTATTCGGGTACGCAGTATTTT. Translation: CASSFPYSGTQYF.